This T cell receptor (beta chain) appears in the sequencing data of a study of T cell responses to AZD1222 COVID-19 vaccine. Study information: The study pooled second doses at about 4 or about 12 weeks. Study-wide findings and caveats: Reports indicate that nearly half of spike-specific TCRs are directed at unmutated variant regions.

Trimming removed 3 bases from V and 6 bases from J, with 10 bases in between. CDR3 length: 13 amino acids. This clone was recorded once. The antigen is undetermined. Assay: immunoSEQ multiplex PCR; the TCRdb copy retains only in-frame clones and omits some. The repertoire has about 190,000 clones, approximately 92% of them found once; the top ten carry approximately 6.9%. The source is an adult in good health. Specimen: peripheral blood, collected on day 0 of AZD1222 vaccination. The chain couples TRBV12-3 or TRBV12-4 to TRBJ2-3, with D perhaps matching TRBD1 (5 bases). The CDR3 protein is CASSLGQADTQYF. The CDR3 coding sequence is TGTGCCAGCAGTTTGGGGCAGGCCGATACGCAGTATTTT.